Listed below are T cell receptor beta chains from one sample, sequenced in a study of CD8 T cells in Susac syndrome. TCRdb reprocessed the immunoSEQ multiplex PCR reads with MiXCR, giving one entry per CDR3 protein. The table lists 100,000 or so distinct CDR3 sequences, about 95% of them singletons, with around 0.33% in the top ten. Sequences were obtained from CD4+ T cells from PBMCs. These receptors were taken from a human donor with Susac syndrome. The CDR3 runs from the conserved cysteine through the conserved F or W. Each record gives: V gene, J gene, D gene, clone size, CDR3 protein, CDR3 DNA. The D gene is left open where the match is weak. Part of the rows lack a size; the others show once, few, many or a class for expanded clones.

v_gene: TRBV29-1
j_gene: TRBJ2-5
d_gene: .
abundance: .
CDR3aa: CSVVPGTQYF
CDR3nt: TGCAGCGTTGTCCCGGGGACCCAGTACTTC

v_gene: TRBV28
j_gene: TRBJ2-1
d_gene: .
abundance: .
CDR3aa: CASSPPGRITYNEQFF
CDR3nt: TGTGCCAGCAGTCCGCCGGGACGGATAACCTACAATGAGCAGTTCTTC

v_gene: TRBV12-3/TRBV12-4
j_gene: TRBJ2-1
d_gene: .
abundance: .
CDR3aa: CASSLQENNEQFF
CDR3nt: TGTGCCAGCAGTTTACAGGAAAACAATGAGCAGTTCTTC

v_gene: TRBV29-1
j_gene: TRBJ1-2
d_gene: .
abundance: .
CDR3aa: CSVDTGYYGYTF
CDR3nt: TGCAGCGTGGATACAGGGTACTATGGCTACACCTTC

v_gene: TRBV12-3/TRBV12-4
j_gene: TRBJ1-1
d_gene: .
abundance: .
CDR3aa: CASSSTGVEAFF
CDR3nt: TGTGCCAGCAGTTCGACAGGTGTGGAGGCTTTCTTT

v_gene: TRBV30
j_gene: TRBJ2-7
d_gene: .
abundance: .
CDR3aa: CARDGTSYEQYF
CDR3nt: TGTGCCCGAGATGGGACGTCCTACGAGCAGTACTTC

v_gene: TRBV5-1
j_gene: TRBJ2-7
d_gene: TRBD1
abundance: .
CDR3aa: CASSHRRGPPYEQYF
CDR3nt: TGCGCCAGCAGCCACCGTAGGGGGCCACCCTACGAGCAGTACTTC

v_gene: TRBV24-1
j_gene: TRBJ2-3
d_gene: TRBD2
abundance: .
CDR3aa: CATSADPGGTQYF
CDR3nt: TGTGCCACCAGTGCCGATCCGGGGGGTACGCAGTATTTT

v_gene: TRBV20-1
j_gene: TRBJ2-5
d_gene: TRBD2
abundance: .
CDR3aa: CSAGLAGLQETQYF
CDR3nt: TGCAGTGCCGGACTAGCGGGTCTCCAAGAGACCCAGTACTTC

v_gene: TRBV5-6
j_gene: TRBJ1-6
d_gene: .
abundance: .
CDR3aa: CASSSTGYGSPLHF
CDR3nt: TGTGCCAGCAGCTCTACAGGTTATGGTTCACCCCTCCACTTT

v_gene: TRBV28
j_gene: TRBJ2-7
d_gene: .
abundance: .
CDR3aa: CASKEQGYSYEQYF
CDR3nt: TGTGCCAGCAAGGAGCAGGGTTACTCCTACGAGCAGTACTTC

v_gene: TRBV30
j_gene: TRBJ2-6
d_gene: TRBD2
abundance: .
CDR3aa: CAWSAGGEGAGANVLTF
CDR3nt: TGTGCCTGGAGTGCAGGAGGGGAGGGAGCTGGGGCCAACGTCCTGACTTTC

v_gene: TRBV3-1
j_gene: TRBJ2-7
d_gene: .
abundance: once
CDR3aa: CASRSGSWDEQYF
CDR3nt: TGTGCCAGCAGGTCAGGTAGTTGGGACGAGCAGTACTTC

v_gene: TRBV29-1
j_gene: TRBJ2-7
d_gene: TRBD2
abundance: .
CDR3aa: CSVEGGGREQYF
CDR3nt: TGCAGCGTTGAGGGCGGGGGTCGGGAGCAGTACTTC

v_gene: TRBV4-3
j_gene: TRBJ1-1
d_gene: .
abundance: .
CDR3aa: CASSRVQGEAFF
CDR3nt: TGCGCCAGCAGCAGAGTCCAGGGTGAAGCTTTCTTT

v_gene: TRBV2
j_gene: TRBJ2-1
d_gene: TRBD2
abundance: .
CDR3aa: CASSETSGGYNEQFF
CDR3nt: TGTGCCAGCAGTGAAACTAGCGGGGGTTACAATGAGCAGTTCTTC

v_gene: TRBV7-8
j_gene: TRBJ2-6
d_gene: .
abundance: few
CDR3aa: CASSLVGTGANVLTF
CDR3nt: TGTGCCAGCAGCTTAGTGGGGACTGGGGCCAACGTCCTGACTTTC

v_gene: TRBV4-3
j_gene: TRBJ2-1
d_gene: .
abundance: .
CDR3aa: CASSQNYRDEQFF
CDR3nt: TGCGCCAGCAGCCAGAACTACAGGGATGAGCAGTTCTTC

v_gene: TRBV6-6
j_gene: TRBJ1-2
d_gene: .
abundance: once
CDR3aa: CASSSPYGYTF
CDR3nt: TGTGCCAGCAGTTCGCCCTATGGCTACACCTTC

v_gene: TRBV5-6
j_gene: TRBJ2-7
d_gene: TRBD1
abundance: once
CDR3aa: CASSFFGTDDTVTPYEQYF
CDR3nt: TGTGCCAGCAGCTTTTTTGGGACAGATGACACTGTAACTCCCTACGAGCAGTACTTC

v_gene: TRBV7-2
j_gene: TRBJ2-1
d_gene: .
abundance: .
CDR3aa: CASSVFAGDGNEQFF
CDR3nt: TGTGCCAGCAGCGTTTTCGCCGGGGACGGCAATGAGCAGTTCTTC

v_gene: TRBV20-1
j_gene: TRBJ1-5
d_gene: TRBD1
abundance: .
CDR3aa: CSAPPGTDINQPQHF
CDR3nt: TGCAGTGCCCCTCCCGGGACAGACATCAATCAGCCCCAGCATTTT

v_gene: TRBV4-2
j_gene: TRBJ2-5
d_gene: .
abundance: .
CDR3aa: CASSQDSPNQETQYF
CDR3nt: TGTGCCAGCAGCCAAGATTCGCCGAACCAAGAGACCCAGTACTTC

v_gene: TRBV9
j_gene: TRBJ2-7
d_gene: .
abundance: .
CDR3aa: CASSVTQSSYEQYF
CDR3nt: TGTGCCAGCAGCGTTACTCAGAGCTCCTACGAGCAGTACTTC

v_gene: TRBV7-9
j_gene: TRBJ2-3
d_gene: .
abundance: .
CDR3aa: CASSSQAPQSTDTQYF
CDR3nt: TGTGCCAGCAGCTCCCAAGCACCCCAAAGCACAGATACGCAGTATTTT

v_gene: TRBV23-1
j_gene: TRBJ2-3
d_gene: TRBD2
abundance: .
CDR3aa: CASSHLPGTSGTDTQYF
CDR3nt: TGCGCCAGCAGTCACCTCCCCGGGACTAGCGGCACAGATACGCAGTATTTT

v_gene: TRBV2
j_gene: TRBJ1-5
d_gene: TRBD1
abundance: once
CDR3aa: CASMDRYSQPQHF
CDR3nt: TGTGCCAGCATGGACAGGTATTCTCAGCCCCAGCATTTT

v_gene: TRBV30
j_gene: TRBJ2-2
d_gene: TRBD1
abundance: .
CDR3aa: CAWSTGTALTGELFF
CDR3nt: TGTGCCTGGAGCACCGGGACAGCTCTCACCGGGGAGCTGTTTTTT

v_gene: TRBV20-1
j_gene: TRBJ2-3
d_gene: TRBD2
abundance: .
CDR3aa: CSAPRLAASTDTQYF
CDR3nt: TGCAGTGCCCCCAGGCTAGCGGCTAGCACAGATACGCAGTATTTT

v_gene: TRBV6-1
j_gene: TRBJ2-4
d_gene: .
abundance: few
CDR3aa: CASSAGGLGAKNIQYF
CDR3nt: TGTGCCAGCAGCGCCGGGGGCCTCGGGGCCAAAAACATTCAGTACTTC

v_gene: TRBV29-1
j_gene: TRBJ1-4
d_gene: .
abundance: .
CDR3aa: CSVATGQANEKLFF
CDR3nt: TGCAGCGTTGCGACAGGCCAGGCTAATGAAAAACTGTTTTTT

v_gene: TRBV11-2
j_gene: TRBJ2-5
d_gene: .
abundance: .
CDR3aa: CASSSKGVETQYF
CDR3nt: TGTGCCAGCAGCTCTAAGGGCGTAGAGACCCAGTACTTC

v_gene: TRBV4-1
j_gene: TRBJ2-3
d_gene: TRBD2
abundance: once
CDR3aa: CASSQSPGGVGDTQYF
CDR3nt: TGCGCCAGCAGCCAAAGCCCCGGGGGGGTTGGAGATACGCAGTATTTT

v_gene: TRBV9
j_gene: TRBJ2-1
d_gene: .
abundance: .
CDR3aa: CASSVEGTGRSNEQFF
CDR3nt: TGTGCCAGCAGCGTAGAGGGAACGGGACGGAGCAATGAGCAGTTCTTC

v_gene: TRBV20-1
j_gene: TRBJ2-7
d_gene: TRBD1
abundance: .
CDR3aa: CSATPGQGDYEQYF
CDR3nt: TGCAGTGCCACCCCGGGACAGGGGGACTACGAGCAGTACTTC

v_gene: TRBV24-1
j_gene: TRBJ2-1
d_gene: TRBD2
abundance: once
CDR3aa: CATSDPSGVAGSYNEQFF
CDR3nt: TGTGCCACCAGTGACCCTTCCGGAGTAGCGGGGTCCTACAATGAGCAGTTCTTC

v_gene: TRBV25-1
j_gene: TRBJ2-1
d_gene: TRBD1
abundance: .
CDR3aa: CASSVDRGDNNEQFF
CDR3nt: TGTGCCAGCAGTGTTGACAGGGGGGATAACAATGAGCAGTTCTTC

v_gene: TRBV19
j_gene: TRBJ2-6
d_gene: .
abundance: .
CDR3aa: CASSIRRDTGANVLTF
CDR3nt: TGTGCCAGTAGTATACGGCGGGACACTGGGGCCAACGTCCTGACTTTC

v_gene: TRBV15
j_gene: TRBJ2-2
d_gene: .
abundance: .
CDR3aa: CATKTGGFGELFF
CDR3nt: TGTGCCACTAAGACAGGCGGATTCGGGGAGCTGTTTTTT

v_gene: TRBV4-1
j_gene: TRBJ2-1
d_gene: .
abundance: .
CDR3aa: CASRDGDEQFF
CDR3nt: TGCGCCAGCAGGGACGGGGATGAGCAGTTCTTC

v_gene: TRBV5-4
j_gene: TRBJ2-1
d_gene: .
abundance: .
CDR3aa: CASSLDSTEQFF
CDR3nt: TGTGCCAGCAGCTTGGATTCAACTGAGCAGTTCTTC

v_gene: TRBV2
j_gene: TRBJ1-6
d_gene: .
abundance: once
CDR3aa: CASSPRYSPLHF
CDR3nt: TGTGCCAGCAGTCCCAGGTATTCACCCCTCCACTTT

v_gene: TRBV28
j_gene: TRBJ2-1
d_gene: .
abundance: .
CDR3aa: CASSLSKTSKSNEQFF
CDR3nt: TGTGCCAGCAGTTTAAGTAAGACTTCGAAGAGCAATGAGCAGTTCTTC

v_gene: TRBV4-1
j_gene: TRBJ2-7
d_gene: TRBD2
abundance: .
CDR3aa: CASSQIGRDEQYF
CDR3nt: TGCGCCAGCAGCCAAATAGGGAGGGACGAGCAGTACTTC

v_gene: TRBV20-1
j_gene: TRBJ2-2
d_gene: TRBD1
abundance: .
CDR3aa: CSARGQGTTGELFF
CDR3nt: TGCAGTGCTAGAGGACAGGGGACCACCGGGGAGCTGTTTTTT

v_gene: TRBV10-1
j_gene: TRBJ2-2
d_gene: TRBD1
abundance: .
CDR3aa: CASSVGTGSTGELFF
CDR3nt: TGCGCCAGCAGTGTAGGGACAGGGAGCACCGGGGAGCTGTTTTTT

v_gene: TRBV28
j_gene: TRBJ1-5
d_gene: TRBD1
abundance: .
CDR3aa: CASSPPGQSNQPQHF
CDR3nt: TGTGCCAGCAGCCCTCCGGGACAGAGTAATCAGCCCCAGCATTTT

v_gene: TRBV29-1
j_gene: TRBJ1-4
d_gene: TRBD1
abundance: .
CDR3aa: CSVQLPGQVNEKLFF
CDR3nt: TGCAGCGTCCAACTACCGGGACAGGTTAATGAAAAACTGTTTTTT

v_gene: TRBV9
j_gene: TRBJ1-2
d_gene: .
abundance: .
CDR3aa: CASTRGGRFENYGYTF
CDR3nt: TGTGCCAGCACGCGAGGGGGGCGCTTCGAGAACTATGGCTACACCTTC

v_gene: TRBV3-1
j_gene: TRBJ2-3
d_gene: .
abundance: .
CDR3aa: CASSQEQGMVTDTQYF
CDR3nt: TGTGCCAGCAGCCAAGAACAGGGTATGGTCACAGATACGCAGTATTTT

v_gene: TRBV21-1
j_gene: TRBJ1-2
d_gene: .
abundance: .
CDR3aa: CASSKTPRPWDRGANYGYTF
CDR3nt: TGTGCCAGCAGCAAAACCCCTAGACCCTGGGACAGGGGTGCAAACTATGGCTACACCTTC

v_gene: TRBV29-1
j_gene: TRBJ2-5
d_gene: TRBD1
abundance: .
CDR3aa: CSVPVRTGQETQYF
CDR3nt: TGCAGCGTCCCGGTCAGGACAGGGCAAGAGACCCAGTACTTC

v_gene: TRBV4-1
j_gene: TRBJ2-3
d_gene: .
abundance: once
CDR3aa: CASSPGTSPILEYF
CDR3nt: TGCGCCAGCAGCCCAGGGACCTCCCCGATACTGGAGTATTTT

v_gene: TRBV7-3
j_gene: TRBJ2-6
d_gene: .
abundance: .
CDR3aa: CASSFKSGGANVLTF
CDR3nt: TGTGCCAGCAGCTTCAAAAGTGGTGGGGCCAACGTCCTGACTTTC